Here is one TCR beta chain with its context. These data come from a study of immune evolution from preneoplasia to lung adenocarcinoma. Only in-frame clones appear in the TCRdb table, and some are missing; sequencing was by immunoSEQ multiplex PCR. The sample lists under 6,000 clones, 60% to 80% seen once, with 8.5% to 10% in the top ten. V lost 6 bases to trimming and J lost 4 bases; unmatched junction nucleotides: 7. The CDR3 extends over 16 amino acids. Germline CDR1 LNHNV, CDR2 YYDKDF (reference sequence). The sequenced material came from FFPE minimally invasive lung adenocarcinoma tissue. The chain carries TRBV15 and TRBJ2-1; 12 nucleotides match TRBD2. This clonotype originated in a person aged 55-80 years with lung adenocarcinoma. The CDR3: CATSITSGRSYNEQFF. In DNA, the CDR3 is TGTGCCACCAGTATAACTAGCGGGAGGAGTTACAATGAGCAGTTCTTC.